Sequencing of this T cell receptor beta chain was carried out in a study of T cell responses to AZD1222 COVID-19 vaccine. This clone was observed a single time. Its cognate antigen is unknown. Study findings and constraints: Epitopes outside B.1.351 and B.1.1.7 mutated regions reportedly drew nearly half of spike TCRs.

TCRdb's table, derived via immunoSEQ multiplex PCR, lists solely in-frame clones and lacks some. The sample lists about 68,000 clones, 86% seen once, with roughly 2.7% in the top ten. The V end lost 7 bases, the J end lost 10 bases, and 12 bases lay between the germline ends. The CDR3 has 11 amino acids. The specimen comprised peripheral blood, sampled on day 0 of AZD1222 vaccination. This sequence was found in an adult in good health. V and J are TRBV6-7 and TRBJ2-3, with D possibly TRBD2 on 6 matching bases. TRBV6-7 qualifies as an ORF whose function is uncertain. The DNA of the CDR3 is TGTGCCAGCACCCATGGACTATCGCAGTATTTT. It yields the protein CASTHGLSQYF.